This T cell receptor beta chain was obtained from a study of shared clonotypes between healthy human individuals (TCRdb year 2020). For context, the study as a whole: The cohort comprised two women and a few men aged 18 to 49 years. For each donor, CD4 naive and CD4 memory were each given three plates, CD8 naive was given two plates, and CD8 memory was given one plate. To estimate repertoire size and how much clonotype sharing occurs between individuals, the study deeply sequenced the blood TCR repertoires of five healthy adults. Libraries were prepared and TCR repertoires were sequenced by different laboratories using diverse techniques, in order to increase sequencing depth and limit assay-specific biases. Between about 0.85 and 9.5 billion PBMCs per donor were obtained by leukapheresis.

Paper-wide results and their limitations: Because the study included a small number of donors, the genetic and exposure-history diversity represented was limited. Pairwise subsampling indicated that sequencing depth was expected to affect the degree of clonotype sharing among donors. Higher generation probabilities were observed for clonotypes shared by all four sorted-subset donors than for non-shared clonotypes. Larger estimated clonotype richness was generally found for naive subsets than for memory subsets. Incomplete sequencing was indicated by rarefaction of sorted-subset datasets, despite the large sequencing depth. Sampling was restricted to blood, and TCR repertoires in tissues likely differ from the TCR repertoires found in blood. Sharing across a few donors was observed for roughly 5.4% of naive CD4, 3% to 3.5% of naive CD8, about 2.3% of memory CD4, and approximately 0.41% of memory CD8 clonotypes.

The donors were healthy, HIV-negative adults who had no recently reported acute infections or vaccinations. Every donor was a Caucasian adult living in Nashville, Tennessee, USA. CD4+ T cells were enriched by magnetic negative selection; naive cells were then positively selected on CD45RA, and the negative fraction formed the memory subset. Blood was collected by leukapheresis, and PBMCs were isolated by Ficoll-Histopaque density gradient centrifugation and then cryopreserved in liquid nitrogen vapor phase. Analytical flow cytometry was used to check the purity and quantity of each magnetically sorted T cell population. Genomic DNA was isolated from each sorted fraction and quantified by UV absorbance on a Nanodrop 2000c. Using the deep immunoSEQ assay, multiplex PCR amplified TCR CDR3 regions from genomic DNA. For each cell subset, the extracted genomic DNA was distributed evenly across all wells of several immunoSEQ 96-well plates, and each plate served as one replicate. Each replicate PCR for sorted subsets received around 200 ng genomic DNA, equal to about 30,000 T cell genomes. The purified libraries were quantified using a Qubit 3.0 fluorometer, sized with a Bioanalyzer 2100, and then quantified again using the KAPA Library Quantification kit. Every immunoSEQ 96-well plate was sequenced on a dedicated single-read 150-cycle Illumina NextSeq 550 flow cell. The original pipeline was this. The immunoSEQ output contained only junctional sequences without quality scores, so filtering could not match that applied to full-length reads. To assign V/J genes and CDR3, sequences were annotated against IMGT germline references using PyIR, a Python wrapper for IgBLAST v1.9. Any read was removed if the V/J assignment was weak (E-value above 1e-6), the CDR3 was missing, or the read contained stop codons, out-of-frame junctions, or ambiguous translated residues. A V3J clonotype was defined by an identical inferred V gene, J gene, and CDR3 amino acid sequence. The percentage overlap between two repertoires was calculated by dividing the number of shared unique clonotypes by the size of the smaller repertoire. Repertoire richness was assessed with RTK rarefaction, the Chao1 estimator, and Recon v2.1 estimates of unobserved clonotypes. For all TCRbeta clonotypes obtained by the gDNA method from a few donors, generation probabilities were computed with OLGA. The table comes from immuneACCESS by way of TCRdb, which keeps in-frame sequences with V and J called. Part of the clones is missing from these tables; in studies checked, under half for an unresolved V gene and the rest for unknown reasons. V, J and clone size were drawn from that table, and D and trimming were deduced from the DNA. For this sample there are around 1.6 million clones; around 98% appear just once. The ten biggest clones cover about 0.42% of the sample.

The CDR3 sequence holds 15 residues, the cysteine and phenylalanine included. CDR3 DNA is the only sequence kept; it has 45 bases, read in frame from the first base. V drops 1 base and J drops 3 bases, leaving 12 bases in between. Based on the germline V gene, the CDR1 and CDR2 sequences are LGHNT and FRNRAP. On this clone: It has no known antigen specificity. No qualities accompany the bases; no much larger clone lies one base away.

The sequenced material came from naive CD4+ T cells sorted from blood. The sample's cell subset or site label, decoded: CD45RA+ positively selected. Recombination linked TRBV12-5 to TRBJ1-1; TRBD1 is perhaps the D gene, given 6 matching bases. The source is a man between 25 and 39 years old in good health. The encoded CDR3 is CASGLADSRDTEAFF. The bases are TGTGCTAGTGGTTTGGCGGACAGTAGGGACACTGAAGCTTTCTTT.